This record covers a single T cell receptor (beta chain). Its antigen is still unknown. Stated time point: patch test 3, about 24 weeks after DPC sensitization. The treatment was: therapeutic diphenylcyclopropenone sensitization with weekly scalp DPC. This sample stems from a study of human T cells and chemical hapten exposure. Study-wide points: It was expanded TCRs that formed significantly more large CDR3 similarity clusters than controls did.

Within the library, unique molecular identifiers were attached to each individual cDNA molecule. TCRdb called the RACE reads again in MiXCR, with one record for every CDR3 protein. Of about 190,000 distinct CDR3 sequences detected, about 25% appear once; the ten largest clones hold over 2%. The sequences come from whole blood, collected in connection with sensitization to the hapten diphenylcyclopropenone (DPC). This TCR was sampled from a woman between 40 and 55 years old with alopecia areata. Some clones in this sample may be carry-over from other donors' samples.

DNA for the CDR3: TGTGCCAGCAGCCTGGACGGCCTAGGGCCCCAGCATTTT. Its translation is CASSLDGLGPQHF. This chain uses TRBV7-2 with TRBJ1-5, with D hard to call. CDR3 size: 13 residues. Germline V CDR1 and CDR2: SGHTA, FQGNSA. Trimming left V 5 bases short and J 9 bases short, with 14 bases between. Using reference TRBV7-2 and TRBJ1-5 for the parts outside the CDR3, the full variable domain is GAGVSQSPSNKVTEKGKDVELRCDPISGHTALYWYRQSLGQGLEFLIYFQGNSAPDKSGLPSDRFSAERTGGSVSTLTIQRTQQEDSAVYLCASSLDGLGPQHFGDGTRLSIL.